This TCR beta chain was sequenced for a study of PD-L1 blockade in urothelial cancer. As for the study in general: About 90% of the roughly 29 patients comprised males who had bladder-origin urothelial cancer. Analysis of the blood was performed 3 weeks (second dose) and 6 weeks after treatment start.

V shed 6 bases and J shed 1 base, with 16 bases lying between them. The CDR3 totals 17 residues. Germline loops: CDR1 SGHNT, CDR2 YENEEA. The data were produced by immunoSEQ multiplex PCR, yet TCRdb's version contains in-frame clones alone and is incomplete. Altogether more than 50,000 clones are present, about 80% being singletons, with the ten largest covering approximately 4.7%. This clonotype was obtained from a man between 65 and 85 years old with urothelial cancer. The sequences come from PBMCs, collected around atezolizumab (anti-PD-L1) treatment. This sequence joins TRBV11-3 and TRBJ2-6, with D possibly being TRBD2 (5 bases). The CDR3 protein is CASSKGLGLSGANVLTF. The CDR3 DNA reads TGTGCCAGCAGTAAAGGCCTCGGACTGTCTGGGGCCAACGTCCTGACTTTC.